What follows describes a single T cell receptor (beta chain). Its antigen is currently not known. It has no much larger one-base neighbor in the sample; base qualities were not kept. Enrolling through a virtual design, the prospective study's participants ranged in age from roughly 18 to 89 years and lived across roughly 23 United States geographic areas. In the prospective study, participants were assigned to cohorts based on the clinical history participants reported in a screening survey and a study questionnaire. In the prospective study, mobile phlebotomists collected whole blood, serum and a nasopharyngeal or oropharyngeal swab from each participant. Over a roughly two-month period, participants in the prospective study had the option of providing additional blood draws and questionnaires. Blood samples from the prospective study were shipped frozen or at room temperature prior to DNA extraction.

From the cysteine through the phenylalanine, the CDR3 covers 11 amino acids. Only the CDR3 DNA stays, 33 bases, in frame from base 1. The junction carries 2 bases between V and J, which are trimmed by 5 bases and 0 bases respectively. CDR1 SQVTM and CDR2 ANQGSEA are derived from the germline V gene. TCRbeta CDR3 regions were amplified from genomic DNA using the immunoSEQ Assay, a bias-controlled multiplex PCR. The original methods were these. Nucleated cell counts per sample were estimated from amplification of reference gene primers within the assay. Sequence reads were collapsed and filtered to measure the absolute abundance of every unique TCRbeta CDR3 rearrangement. For each sample, productive Simpson clonality was calculated as the square root of Simpson's diversity index over productive rearrangements. TCRdb limited this immuneACCESS table to in-frame rearrangements with V and J called. A share of clones is missing; checked studies link under half to unresolved V genes, and the rest is unexplained. V, J and clone size are those of that table, while D and trimming were read from the DNA. This sample comprises 140,000 to 150,000 clones, around nine tenths of them detected only once. In total, the top ten clones hold 1% to 1.5% of the sample.

These data come from a study of blood T cell repertoires in COVID-19 (dated by TCRdb to about 2020). At the level of the whole study: The collaborator samples originated in the United States, Italy and Spain and spanned the acute and convalescent phases of COVID-19. The material from the prospective study consisted of cDNA or gDNA derived from T cells, B-cell-depleted T cells, or PBMCs. The dataset comprised deeply sampled blood TCRbeta repertoires from subjects exposed to, actively infected with, or recovered from COVID-19. The repertoires were made available in a free public database intended to serve as a resource for research on the immune response to SARS-CoV-2. Samples came from the ongoing ImmuneRACE study (first 160 participants) plus 1,254 subjects from 6 global collaborators. The sample metadata nearly always contained a de-identified subject ID, COVID-19 status, age in years and sex. Where available, HLA class I and class II types were taken from metadata supplied by the sample provider and were not determined by assay-based typing. The research as a whole found: The quantity of clinical and demographic metadata differed by source and by participant and was supplied without curation.

The sequence is built from TRBV29-1 and TRBJ1-3; the D gene lacks a confident call. This sequence originates from a woman aged 25 to 45 with acute COVID-19. The sequenced material came from PBMCs or T cells enriched from blood (not recorded which). Here the CDR3 is given as CSVHSGNTIYF. The DNA reads as follows: TGCAGCGTTCACTCTGGAAACACCATATATTTT.